This section outlines one TCR beta chain sequence together with its context. Intraepithelial plus lamina propria lymphocytes were released by processing graft tissue. This sample was taken from a study of graft-versus-host responses after intestinal transplantation. Assay used: immunoSEQ multiplex PCR; TCRdb lists only in-frame clones, some missing. The table has around 37,000 clones, about nine tenths seen once. The CDR3 totals 14 residues. CDR1 SEHNR and CDR2 FQNEAQ come from the germline V gene (reference sequence). Trimming removed 5 bases from V and 8 bases from J; junction bases left unmatched: 3.

This chain links TRBV7-9 with TRBJ1-4; 12 nucleotides align to TRBD1. The source of this sequence is a human patient who received an intestinal transplant, so some T cells may come from the graft donor. The sequences come from ileum tissue, collected less than 210 days after intestinal transplant. DNA of the CDR3: TGTGCCAGCAGCCTGGGACAGGGGGCGGAAAAACTGTTTTTT. Translation gives CASSLGQGAEKLFF.